This T cell receptor beta chain came from a study of OX40 agonist ivuxolimab in advanced cancers. The V gene's germline CDR1 is SGHKS and CDR2 YYEKEE (reference sequence). V gave up 0 bases and J gave up 8 bases; unmatched junction bases: 7. The CDR3 spans 15 residues. Libraries were prepared by immunoSEQ multiplex PCR; TCRdb keeps only in-frame clonotypes and omits some of them. The data contain 55,000 to 60,000 clones, around nine tenths of them seen just once; the ten biggest clones take up 3.5%. The receptor comes from an adult with an advanced solid tumor such as melanoma, head and neck, liver or kidney cancer. The source was CD4+ or CD8+ T cells sorted from blood, collected in a trial of the OX40 agonist ivuxolimab. V gene TRBV5-5 combines with J gene TRBJ2-1; 8 nucleotides align to TRBD2. In nucleotides, the CDR3 is TGTGCCAGCAGCTTGGCGAGCGGGAGATTCTATGAGCAGTTCTTC. Protein sequence: CASSLASGRFYEQFF.